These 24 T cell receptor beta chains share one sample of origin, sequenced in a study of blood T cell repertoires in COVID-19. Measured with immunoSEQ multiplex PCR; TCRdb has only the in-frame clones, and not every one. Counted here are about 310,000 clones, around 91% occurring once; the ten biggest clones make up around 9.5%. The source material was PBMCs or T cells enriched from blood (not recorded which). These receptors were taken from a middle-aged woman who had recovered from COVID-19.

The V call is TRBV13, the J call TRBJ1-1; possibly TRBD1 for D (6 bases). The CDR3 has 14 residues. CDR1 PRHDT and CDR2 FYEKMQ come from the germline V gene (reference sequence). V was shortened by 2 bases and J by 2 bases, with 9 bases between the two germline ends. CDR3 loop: CASSLPGVNTEAFF. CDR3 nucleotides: TGTGCCAGCAGCTTACCAGGGGTTAACACTGAAGCTTTCTTT.

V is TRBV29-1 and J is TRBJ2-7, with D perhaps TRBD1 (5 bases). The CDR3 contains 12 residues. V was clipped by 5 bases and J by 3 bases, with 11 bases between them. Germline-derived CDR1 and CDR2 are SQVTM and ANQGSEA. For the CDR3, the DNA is TGCAGCGTTTTCGACAGAAACTACGAGCAGTACTTC. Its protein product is CSVFDRNYEQYF.

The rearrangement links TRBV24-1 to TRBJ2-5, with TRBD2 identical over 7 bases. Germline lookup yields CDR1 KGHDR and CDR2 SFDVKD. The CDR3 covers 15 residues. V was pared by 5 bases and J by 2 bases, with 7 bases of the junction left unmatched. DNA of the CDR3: TGTGCCACCAGTGGTGCTAGCGGATTACAAGAGACCCAGTACTTC. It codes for CATSGASGLQETQYF.

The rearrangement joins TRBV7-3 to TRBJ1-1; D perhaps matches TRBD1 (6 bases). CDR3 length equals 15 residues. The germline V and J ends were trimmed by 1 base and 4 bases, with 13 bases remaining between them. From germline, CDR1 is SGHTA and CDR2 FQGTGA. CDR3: CASSLMGAGATEAFF. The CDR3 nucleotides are TGTGCCAGCAGCTTAATGGGGGCCGGGGCCACTGAAGCTTTCTTT. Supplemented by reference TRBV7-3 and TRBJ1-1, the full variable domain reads GAGVSQTPSNKVTEKGKYVELRCDPISGHTALYWYRQSLGQGPEFLIYFQGTGAADDSGLPNDRFFAVRPEGSVSTLKIQRTERGDSAVYLCASSLMGAGATEAFFGQGTRLTVV.

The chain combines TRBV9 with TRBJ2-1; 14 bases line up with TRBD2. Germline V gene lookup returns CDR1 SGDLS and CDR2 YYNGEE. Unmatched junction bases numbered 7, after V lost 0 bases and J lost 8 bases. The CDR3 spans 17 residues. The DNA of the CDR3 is TGTGCCAGCAGCGTAGGACTAGCGGGGGGGCCTATGGATGAGCAGTTCTTC. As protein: CASSVGLAGGPMDEQFF.

DNA of the CDR3: TGCGCCAGCAGTGGTCACGAGACAGGGTGGGGAGACACTGAAGCTTTCTTT. Protein product: CASSGHETGWGDTEAFF. The V and J genes are TRBV5-1 and TRBJ1-1, with 7 bases fitting TRBD1. This CDR3 is built from 17 residues. The J segment lost 3 bases and the V segment lost 5 bases, leaving 16 bases of the junction unmatched. Germline lookup yields CDR1 SGHRS and CDR2 YFSETQ.

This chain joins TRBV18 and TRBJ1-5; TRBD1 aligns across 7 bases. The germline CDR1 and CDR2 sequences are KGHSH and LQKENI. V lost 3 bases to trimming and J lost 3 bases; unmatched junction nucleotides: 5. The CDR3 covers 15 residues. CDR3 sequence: CASSPRQGPNQPQHF. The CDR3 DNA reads TGTGCCAGCTCACCGAGACAGGGCCCCAATCAGCCCCAGCATTTT.

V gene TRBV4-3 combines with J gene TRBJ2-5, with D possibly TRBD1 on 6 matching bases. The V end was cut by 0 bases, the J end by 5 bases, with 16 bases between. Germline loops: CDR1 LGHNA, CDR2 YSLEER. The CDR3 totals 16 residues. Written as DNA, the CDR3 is TGCGCCAGCAGCCAAGACGCCGGGGCGCAGGGGGAGACCCAGTACTTC. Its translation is CASSQDAGAQGETQYF.

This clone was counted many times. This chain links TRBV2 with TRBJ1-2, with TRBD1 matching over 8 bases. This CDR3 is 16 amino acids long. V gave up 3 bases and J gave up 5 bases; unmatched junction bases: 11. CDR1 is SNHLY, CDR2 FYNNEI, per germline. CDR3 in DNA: TGTGCCAGCAGTGACGGCTCGGACAGGGTGCTGTATGGCTACACCTTC. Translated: CASSDGSDRVLYGYTF. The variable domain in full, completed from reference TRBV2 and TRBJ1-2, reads EPEVTQTPSHQVTQMGQEVILRCVPISNHLYFYWYRQILGQKVEFLVSFYNNEISEKSEIFDDQFSVERPDGSNFTLKIRSTKLEDSAMYFCASSDGSDRVLYGYTFGSGTRLTVV.

CDR3 DNA sequence: TGTGCCAGCAGCCCGCGCGGGGGGCCTTATGGCTACACCTTC. Protein product: CASSPRGGPYGYTF. The rearrangement joins TRBV5-4 to TRBJ1-2, with D tentatively TRBD1 (6 bases). V was clipped by 4 bases and J by 5 bases, with 15 bases between them. Germline CDR1 SGHNT, CDR2 YYREEE (reference sequence). The CDR3 runs to 14 residues.

The CDR3: CASSASGRMTDTQYF. The DNA for the CDR3 is TGTGCCAGCAGCGCTAGCGGGAGGATGACAGATACGCAGTATTTT. The chain couples TRBV9 to TRBJ2-3; TRBD2 aligns across 11 bases. In germline, CDR1 is SGDLS, CDR2 YYNGEE. Losses at the gene ends were 3 bases for V and 3 bases for J; bases not matched to a gene: 3. The CDR3 sequence is 15 residues long.

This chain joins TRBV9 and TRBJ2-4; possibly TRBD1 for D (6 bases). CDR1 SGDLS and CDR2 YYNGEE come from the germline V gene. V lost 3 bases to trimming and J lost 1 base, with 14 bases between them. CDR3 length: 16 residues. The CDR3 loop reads CASSAEVRGAKNIQYF. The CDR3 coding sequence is TGTGCCAGCAGCGCAGAAGTCAGGGGTGCCAAAAACATTCAGTACTTC.

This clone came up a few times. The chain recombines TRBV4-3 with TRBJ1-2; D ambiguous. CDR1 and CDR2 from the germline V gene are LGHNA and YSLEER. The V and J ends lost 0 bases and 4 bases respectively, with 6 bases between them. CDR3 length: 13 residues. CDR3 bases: TGCGCCAGCAGCCAAGACGTGAGCTATGGCTACACCTTC. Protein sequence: CASSQDVSYGYTF.

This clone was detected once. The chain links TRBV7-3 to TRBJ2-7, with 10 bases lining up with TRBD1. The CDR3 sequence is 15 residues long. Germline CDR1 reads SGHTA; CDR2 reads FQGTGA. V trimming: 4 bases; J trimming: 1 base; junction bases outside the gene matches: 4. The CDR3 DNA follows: TGTGCCAGCAGCTCTTGGGACAGGGGTTCCTACGAGCAGTACTTC. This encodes CASSSWDRGSYEQYF.

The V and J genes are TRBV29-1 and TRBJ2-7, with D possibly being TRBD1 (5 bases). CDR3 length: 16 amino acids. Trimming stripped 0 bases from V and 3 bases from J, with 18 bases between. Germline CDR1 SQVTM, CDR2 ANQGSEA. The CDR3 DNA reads TGCAGCGTTGAAGATCTTAGGGGTCCGACCGGCTACGAGCAGTACTTC. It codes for CSVEDLRGPTGYEQYF.

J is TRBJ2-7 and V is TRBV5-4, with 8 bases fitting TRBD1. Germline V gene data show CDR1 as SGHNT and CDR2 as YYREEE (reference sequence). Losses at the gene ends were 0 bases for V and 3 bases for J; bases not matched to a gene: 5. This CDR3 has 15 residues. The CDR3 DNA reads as TGTGCCAGCAGCTTGGACGCAGGGGGCGACTACGAGCAGTACTTC. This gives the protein CASSLDAGGDYEQYF.

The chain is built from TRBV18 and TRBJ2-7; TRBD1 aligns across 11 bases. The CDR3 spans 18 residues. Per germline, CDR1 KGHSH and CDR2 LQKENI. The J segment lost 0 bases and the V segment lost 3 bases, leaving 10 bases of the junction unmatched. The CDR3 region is CASSPTGQGVTYSYEQYF. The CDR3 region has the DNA TGTGCCAGCTCACCGACGGGACAGGGGGTCACATACTCCTACGAGCAGTACTTC.

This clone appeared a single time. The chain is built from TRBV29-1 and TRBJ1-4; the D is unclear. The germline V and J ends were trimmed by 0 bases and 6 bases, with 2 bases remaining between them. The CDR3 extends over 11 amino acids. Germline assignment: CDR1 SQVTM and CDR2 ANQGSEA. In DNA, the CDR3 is TGCAGCGTTGAAGACTATGAAAAACTGTTTTTT. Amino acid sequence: CSVEDYEKLFF.

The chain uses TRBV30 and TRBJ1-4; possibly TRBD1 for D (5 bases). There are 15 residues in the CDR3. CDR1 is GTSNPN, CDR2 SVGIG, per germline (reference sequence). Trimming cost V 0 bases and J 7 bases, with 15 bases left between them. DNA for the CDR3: TGTGCCTGGAGTGTCCCAGGGCTTTTGGGTGAAAAACTGTTTTTT. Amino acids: CAWSVPGLLGEKLFF.

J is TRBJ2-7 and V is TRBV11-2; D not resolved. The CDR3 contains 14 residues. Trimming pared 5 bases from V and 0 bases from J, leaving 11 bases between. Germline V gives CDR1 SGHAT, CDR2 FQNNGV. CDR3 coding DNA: TGTGCCAGCAGCCCGTACACCAGCTCCTACGAGCAGTACTTC. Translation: CASSPYTSSYEQYF.

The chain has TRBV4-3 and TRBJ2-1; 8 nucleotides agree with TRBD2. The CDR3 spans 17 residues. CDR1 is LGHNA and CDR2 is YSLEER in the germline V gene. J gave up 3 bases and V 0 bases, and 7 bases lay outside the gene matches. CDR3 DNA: TGCGCCAGCAGCCAAGATCAGAGCGGGGGTATCTACAATGAGCAGTTCTTC. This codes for CASSQDQSGGIYNEQFF.

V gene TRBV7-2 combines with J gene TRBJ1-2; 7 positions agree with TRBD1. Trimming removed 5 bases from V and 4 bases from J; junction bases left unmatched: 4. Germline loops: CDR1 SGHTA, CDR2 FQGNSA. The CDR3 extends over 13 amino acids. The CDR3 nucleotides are TGTGCCAGCAGCCCGGGACAGCTCTATGGCTACACCTTC. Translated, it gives CASSPGQLYGYTF. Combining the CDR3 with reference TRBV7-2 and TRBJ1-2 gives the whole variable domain GAGVSQSPSNKVTEKGKDVELRCDPISGHTALYWYRQSLGQGLEFLIYFQGNSAPDKSGLPSDRFSAERTGGSVSTLTIQRTQQEDSAVYLCASSPGQLYGYTFGSGTRLTVV.

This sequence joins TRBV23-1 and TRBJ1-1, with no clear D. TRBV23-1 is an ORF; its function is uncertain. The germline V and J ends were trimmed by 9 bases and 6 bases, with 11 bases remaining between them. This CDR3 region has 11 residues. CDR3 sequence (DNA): TGCGCCAGTGCCGAGGGCCCTGAAGCTTTCTTT. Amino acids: CASAEGPEAFF.

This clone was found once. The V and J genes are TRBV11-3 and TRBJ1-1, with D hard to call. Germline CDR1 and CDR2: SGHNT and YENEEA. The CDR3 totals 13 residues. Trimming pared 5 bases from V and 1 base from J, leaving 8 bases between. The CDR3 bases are TGTGCCAGCAGCCCCCTGCGGAACACTGAAGCTTTCTTT. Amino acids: CASSPLRNTEAFF.